These 21 T cell receptor beta chains originate from one sample sequenced in a study of beta chain features in type 1 diabetes. No antigen has been identified for these receptors. Study-wide findings and caveats: Researchers report that Type 1 diabetes patients had moderately but significantly shorter TCRB CDR3s across all four CD4+ subsets.

The authors reverse transcribed all of the isolated RNA, so sequencing captured expressed TCRB transcripts. The assay was immunoSEQ multiplex PCR, and TCRdb's table has in-frame clones only and misses some. This sample has roughly 150,000 clones; 9% to 10% occur once, and the top ten carry around 0.64%. Material for sequencing was central memory CD4+ T cells from blood. The origin of the receptors is a woman in her 30s with type 1 diabetes.

This clone was seen more than once but under ten times. The junction departs from the called germline gene at one end, perhaps through a read error. V usage is TRBV29-1 and J usage is TRBJ1-1; D not certain. The CDR3 has 13 residues. Germline values: CDR1 SQVTM, CDR2 ANQGSEA. The DNA of the CDR3 is TGCAGCGTCGAAGGCGCCGGGGACACTGAAGCTTTCTTT. Its translation is CSVEGAGDTEAFF.

The rearrangement joins TRBV5-6 to TRBJ1-5, with no clear D. Germline V gene lookup returns CDR1 SGHDT and CDR2 YYEEEE. CDR3 length equals 16 residues. Deletions cut 4 bases from V and 3 bases from J, with 17 bases between. The CDR3 spells CASSRLDSSVNQPQHF. CDR3 nucleotides: TGTGCCAGCAGCCGACTCGACTCCTCGGTCAATCAGCCCCAGCATTTT.

This clone was recorded a few times. The chain joins TRBV6-5 to TRBJ1-1; D might be TRBD1 (5 bases). The V end lost 0 bases, the J end lost 4 bases, and 9 bases lay between the germline ends. The CDR3 loop spans 14 amino acids. Germline V gene sequence: CDR1 MNHEY, CDR2 SVGAGI. CDR3 nucleotide sequence: TGTGCCAGCAGTTACTCCGGCCAGGGCACTGAAGCTTTCTTT. Residues: CASSYSGQGTEAFF.

This clone turned up a few times. The V call is TRBV6-5, the J call TRBJ2-1, with D possibly TRBD1 on 5 matching bases. V lost 10 bases and J 0 bases, leaving 10 bases between the germline ends. The CDR3 covers 13 residues. Germline lookup yields CDR1 MNHEY and CDR2 SVGAGI. For the CDR3, the DNA is TGTGCCATTCGACAGAGCTCCTACAATGAGCAGTTCTTC. Its translation: CAIRQSSYNEQFF.

The sample holds a few counts of this clone. The J gene is TRBJ2-6, the V gene TRBV14; tentatively, D is TRBD1 (5 bases). Trimming cost V 4 bases and J 0 bases, with 13 bases left between them. Per germline, CDR1 SGHDN and CDR2 FVKESK. CDR3 length equals 17 residues. The CDR3 here is CASSREDIYSGANVLTF. The CDR3, as DNA: TGTGCCAGCAGCCGCGAGGACATTTACTCTGGGGCCAACGTCCTGACTTTC. Full variable domain (missing parts from reference TRBV14 and TRBJ2-6): EAGVTQFPSHSVIEKGQTVTLRCDPISGHDNLYWYRRVMGKEIKFLLHFVKESKQDESGMPNNRFLAERTGGTYSTLKVQPAELEDSGVYFCASSREDIYSGANVLTFGAGSRLTVL.

This clone was counted a few times. The chain combines TRBV19 with TRBJ2-2; 11 bases map to TRBD1. V trimming: 7 bases; J trimming: 1 base; junction bases outside the gene matches: 14. CDR3 length: 19 residues. In germline, CDR1 is LNHDA, CDR2 SQIVND (reference sequence). CDR3 loop: CASIPSGGTGGVNTGELFF. Here the CDR3 DNA reads TGTGCCAGTATTCCTAGCGGAGGGACAGGGGGTGTGAACACCGGGGAGCTGTTTTTT.

The table lists this clone with a few counts. The J gene is TRBJ2-1, the V gene TRBV7-3; D may be TRBD1 (7 bases). With 5 bases removed from V and 8 bases from J, the gap between germline ends came to 19 bases. The CDR3 consists of 15 residues. Germline V CDR1 and CDR2: SGHTA, FQGTGA. Written as DNA, the CDR3 is TGTGCCAGCAGCCCGACTAGGGACAGTAGGGATGAGCAGTTCTTC. Encoded protein: CASSPTRDSRDEQFF.

This clone came up a few times. This rearrangement joins TRBV7-9 to TRBJ2-3; TRBD2 matches at 14 bases. CDR1 SEHNR and CDR2 FQNEAQ come from the germline V gene (reference sequence). CDR3 length: 16 residues. After removal of 3 bases from V and 3 bases from J, the junction contained 2 bases not matched to a gene. As DNA, the CDR3 is TGTGCCAGCAGCTTGGGACTAGCGGGAGAAACAGATACGCAGTATTTT. Translating it yields CASSLGLAGETDTQYF. Variable domain in full (rest from reference TRBV7-9 and TRBJ2-3): DTGVSQNPRHKITKRGQNVTFRCDPISEHNRLYWYRQTLGQGPEFLTYFQNEAQLEKSRLLSDRFSAERPKGSFSTLEIQRTEQGDSAMYLCASSLGLAGETDTQYFGPGTRLTVL.

This clone has only a few counts. The same CDR3 arises from other DNA sequences in this sample as well. This rearrangement joins TRBV7-3 to TRBJ2-7, with 7 bases matching TRBD1. V gave up 5 bases and J gave up 0 bases; unmatched junction bases: 4. The length of the CDR3 is 14 residues. Looked up from germline, CDR1 is SGHTA and CDR2 is FQGTGA. In DNA form, the CDR3 reads TGTGCCAGCAGCCCGACAGGGAGCTCCTACGAGCAGTACTTC. Its protein product is CASSPTGSSYEQYF.

The rearrangement joins TRBV7-9 to TRBJ2-1; 8 nucleotides match TRBD1. V shed 5 bases and J 5 bases; nucleotides not matched to a gene: 5. This CDR3 spans 14 amino acids. Germline CDR1 and CDR2: SEHNR and FQNEAQ (reference sequence). CDR3 in DNA: TGTGCCAGCAGCCTACAGGGGGTTGACAATGAGCAGTTCTTC. It specifies CASSLQGVDNEQFF.

The chain joins TRBV29-1 to TRBJ1-3; 8 bases agree with TRBD1. The CDR3 totals 14 residues. Germline V gene sequence: CDR1 SQVTM, CDR2 ANQGSEA. The J segment lost 5 bases and the V segment lost 4 bases, leaving 7 bases of the junction unmatched. The CDR3 loop is CSVVLDRERNTIYF. CDR3 DNA sequence: TGCAGCGTTGTTCTGGACAGGGAAAGAAACACCATATATTTT.

This clone was picked up a small number of times. This chain uses TRBV18 with TRBJ1-1, with a possible D match to TRBD1 (6 bases). With 5 bases removed from V and 1 base from J, the gap between germline ends came to 14 bases. The germline V gene encodes CDR1 KGHSH and CDR2 LQKENI. This CDR3 has 15 residues. The CDR3 spells CASSGFQGTNTEAFF. Here the CDR3 DNA reads TGTGCCAGCTCAGGGTTTCAGGGGACGAACACTGAAGCTTTCTTT.

The rearrangement joins TRBV11-1 to TRBJ2-3, with 10 nucleotides matching TRBD2. There are 18 residues in the CDR3. Germline lookup yields CDR1 SGHAT and CDR2 FQDESV (reference sequence). V was pared by 2 bases and J by 1 base, with 9 bases of the junction left unmatched. DNA for the CDR3: TGTGCCAGCAGCTTAATGTGGACAGGGACTAGCGGCACAGATACGCAGTATTTT. This encodes CASSLMWTGTSGTDTQYF. Looking up the rest from reference TRBV11-1 and TRBJ2-3 gives the full variable domain: EAEVAQSPRYKITEKSQAVAFWCDPISGHATLYWYRQILGQGPELLVQFQDESVVDDSQLPKDRFSAERLKGVDSTLKIQPAELGDSAMYLCASSLMWTGTSGTDTQYFGPGTRLTVL.

In this sample, this clone turned up a few times. The chain couples TRBV30 to TRBJ2-1, with D maybe TRBD2 (6 bases). The CDR3 totals 13 residues. Trimming stripped 5 bases from V and 7 bases from J, with 15 bases between. CDR1 and CDR2 (germline): GTSNPN, SVGIG (reference sequence). In nucleotides, the CDR3 is TGTGCCTGGGGAGGGCACGCGGTGAATGAGCAGTTCTTC. Its translation is CAWGGHAVNEQFF.

This clone was detected a few times. The chain joins TRBV7-3 to TRBJ2-5; no clear D gene. This CDR3 has 14 residues. The V gene lost 1 base and the J gene lost 5 bases, with 11 bases spanning the gap. From germline, CDR1 is SGHTA and CDR2 FQGTGA. CDR3 residues: CASSLNSGSETQYF. CDR3 nucleotide sequence: TGTGCCAGCAGCTTAAATTCGGGTTCCGAGACCCAGTACTTC.

V and J are TRBV7-3 and TRBJ2-1; TRBD2 matches at 8 bases. CDR1 is SGHTA, CDR2 FQGTGA, per germline. The CDR3 totals 16 residues. Trimming took 4 bases from V and 9 from J; bases not matched to a gene: 14. The DNA for the CDR3 is TGTGCCAGCAGCTCGTCCGGGACTAGGACAATCGGTGAGCAGTTCTTC. Its protein is CASSSSGTRTIGEQFF.

The sample holds a few counts of this clone. J is TRBJ2-1 and V is TRBV30; 9 nucleotides line up with TRBD2. This CDR3 is built from 14 residues. Germline V lookup: CDR1 GTSNPN, CDR2 SVGIG (reference sequence). V was clipped by 4 bases and J by 4 bases; unmatched bases: 5. CDR3 bases: TGTGCCTGGAATAGCGGGAGTGGGTACAATGAGCAGTTCTTC. Translation gives CAWNSGSGYNEQFF.

The chain joins TRBV19 to TRBJ2-7, with TRBD1 identical over 9 bases. Germline CDR1 reads LNHDA; CDR2 reads SQIVND (reference sequence). This CDR3 comprises 13 residues. V lost 10 bases, J lost 5 bases, and 9 bases stayed unmatched. CDR3 nucleotides: TGTGCCACCCGGGACAGGGTTGTCCACGAGCAGTACTTC. Translated: CATRDRVVHEQYF.

This clone was detected a few times. The chain joins TRBV7-2 to TRBJ2-5; no clear D gene. CDR3 length equals 13 residues. V was pared by 3 bases and J by 0 bases, with 5 bases between. The germline gives CDR1 SGHTA, CDR2 FQGNSA. CDR3 DNA sequence: TGTGCCAGCAGCTTCTCCTACCAAGAGACCCAGTACTTC. It is translated as CASSFSYQETQYF.

This clone was seen a handful of times. The rearrangement joins TRBV5-1 to TRBJ2-3; 7 bases match TRBD2. In germline, CDR1 is SGHRS, CDR2 YFSETQ. The CDR3 has 14 residues. With V trimmed by 7 bases and J by 1 base, 6 bases remained unmatched. This chain's CDR3 is CASQSGVGTDTQYF. The CDR3 nucleotides read TGCGCCAGCCAAAGCGGGGTTGGCACAGATACGCAGTATTTT.

The V and J genes are TRBV11-3 and TRBJ2-1, with D perhaps TRBD2 (5 bases). The V end was cut by 7 bases, the J end by 15 bases, with 19 bases between. This CDR3 comprises 12 residues. Germline V gives CDR1 SGHNT, CDR2 YENEEA. The DNA for the CDR3 is TGTGCCAGCACCCAGGATGGATCTAGCCCGTTCTTC. Amino acid sequence: CASTQDGSSPFF.